This TCR beta chain was sequenced during a study of T cell responses to AZD1222 COVID-19 vaccine (dated by TCRdb to the early 2020s). Describing the broader study: AZD1222 recipients whose second dose came at about 4 weeks and those whose second dose came at about 12 weeks were combined into one group, since spike-specific TCR depth and breadth did not differ between the two schedules. Trial participants were enrolled into age subgroups of 18-55, 56-69 and 70-plus years, which contained about 150, 27 and 61 TCR-sequenced participants, respectively. TCR sequencing was performed for 230 to 250 trial participants, of whom around 200 were given two doses of AZD1222 and approximately 25 were given two doses of MenACWY control vaccine. What the authors observed across the whole study: The 56-69-year group was small, and its depth increase did not reach significance, likely because of low power. Conclusions about previously exposed vaccinees are limited, since just five or six AZD1222 recipients were seropositive for SARS-CoV-2 at baseline. Epitopes outside the regions mutated in the B.1.351 and B.1.1.7 variants were reportedly recognized by nearly half of the unique spike-specific TCRs. Because no samples from the day 14 peak response were available, repertoires could be characterized only after the peak T cell response. After two AZD1222 doses, spike-specific TCR breadth and depth were significantly higher than at day 0 and than in MenACWY recipients. Participants were mostly white British, with more females than males. The authors suggested clonal diversity may have been underestimated. The vaccine-associated CD4 TCRs covered the entire spike protein, and the dominant responses fell in regions 160-218 and 743-854.

In light of the paper, this sample's time point label describes: baseline before first vaccination. The vaccinee samples were drawn from two UK trials, COV001 and COV002, one of which was a single-blind randomized controlled phase 2/3 trial testing AZD1222 (ChAdOx1 nCoV-19) in healthy adults. For TCRbeta chain sequencing, PBMC samples were collected from trial participants at day 0 and at day 28 after the second dose. The CDR3 regions of human TCRbeta chains were subjected to immunosequencing. The study's own analysis went as follows. Repertoire TCRs were checked for matches against a reference library of SARS-CoV-2-specific TCRs that had been generated using the MIRA antigen-specificity platform. Breadth was defined as the fraction of unique TCRs that were SARS-CoV-2-associated. Depth was defined as the fraction of total T cells that were SARS-CoV-2-associated. Using the MIRA data, every spike-specific TCR was mapped to the spike region that the TCR reacted to and assigned to either a CD4 or a CD8 class. Log10-transformed breadth and depth values were compared by one-way ANOVA with Sidak's multiple comparisons tests. Entries here come from immuneACCESS through TCRdb and include only in-frame sequences with V and J called. Some clones fail to appear in such tables; in the studies checked, an unresolved V gene covers under half of the shortfall, and the cause of the remainder is unknown. D and trimming were read from the DNA, whereas the V and J calls and clone size are those reported in that table. For this sample there are approximately 150,000 clones; less than 95% appear just once. The top ten constitute about 1.5% of the sample.

This clone appeared once. The antigen this receptor binds is unknown. Base qualities were left out, and no much larger clone turns up one base away. The source was peripheral blood, collected on day 0 of AZD1222 vaccination. This clonotype originated in an adult in good health.

The DNA reads TGTGCCAGCAGGCTCACCAGGCAGTATGTTGGCTACACCTTC. It translates as CASRLTRQYVGYTF. The receptor chain draws on TRBV6-5 and TRBJ1-2; the D segment cannot be called with confidence. Sequences MNHEY (CDR1) and SVGAGI (CDR2) are obtained from the germline V gene. The CDR3, from cysteine to phenylalanine, totals 14 residues. The read is trimmed to its CDR3 DNA, 42 bases read in frame from base 1. V is shortened by 6 bases, J by 7 bases, and the region joining them spans 18 bases.